The rows below give T cell receptor beta chains drawn from one sample of a study of T cells in Graves' hyperthyroidism and ophthalmopathy. Each CDR3 protein gets one entry after TCRdb re-called the multiplex PCR reads with MiXCR. The table shows around 600,000 distinct CDR3 sequences, with more than 13% occurring only once. The sequenced sample consisted of blood. The receptors shown here come from a woman aged 18 to 35 with Graves' ophthalmopathy. The CDR3 runs from the conserved cysteine through the conserved F or W. The D gene is left open where the match is weak. Part of the rows lack a size; the others show once, few, many or a class for expanded clones.

V gene	clone size	CDR3 length	D gene	J gene	CDR3 protein	CDR3 DNA
TRBV6-2/TRBV6-3	NA	16	NA	TRBJ1-5	CASSYSARGWDRPQHF	TGTGCCAGCAGTTACTCGGCCCGGGGGTGGGATCGGCCCCAGCATTTT
TRBV28	few	16	NA	TRBJ2-6	CASSLEGSSGANVLTF	TGTGCCAGCAGTTTAGAAGGCAGCTCTGGGGCCAACGTCCTGACTTTC
TRBV10-2	NA	17	TRBD1	TRBJ1-6	CASRTLDRGWKNSPLHF	TGCGCCAGCAGGACCCTAGACAGGGGTTGGAAGAATTCACCCCTCCACTTT
TRBV10-3	NA	14	NA	TRBJ2-5	CAISLERDQETQYF	TGTGCCATCTCGTTAGAGAGAGACCAAGAGACCCAGTACTTC
TRBV11-2	few	15	TRBD1	TRBJ2-2	CASNYGAGGTGELFF	TGTGCCAGCAACTACGGGGCAGGGGGAACCGGGGAGCTGTTTTTT
TRBV30	NA	14	NA	TRBJ2-7	CAWSFPGRTYEQYF	TGTGCCTGGAGTTTCCCAGGGAGGACCTACGAGCAGTACTTC
TRBV6-2/TRBV6-3	many	16	NA	TRBJ2-2	CASSTKQGGRVGELFF	TGTGCCAGCAGTACTAAACAGGGGGGGCGCGTCGGGGAGCTGTTTTTT
TRBV6-1	many	16	NA	TRBJ2-5	CASSEFGARYQETQYF	TGTGCCAGCAGTGAATTTGGGGCCAGGTACCAAGAGACCCAGTACTTC
TRBV11-3	many	17	TRBD2	TRBJ2-3	CASSLGSWRGSEDTQYF	TGTGCCAGCAGCTTAGGGTCTTGGCGGGGGAGCGAAGATACGCAGTATTTT
TRBV19	NA	14	TRBD1	TRBJ2-2	CASSMGTGDGELFF	TGTGCCAGTAGTATGGGGACAGGGGACGGGGAGCTGTTTTTT
TRBV18	many	15	NA	TRBJ1-2	CASSRETEANYGYTF	TGTGCCAGCTCACGCGAGACAGAAGCTAACTATGGCTACACCTTC
TRBV28	NA	16	NA	TRBJ2-7	CASPPGPVDSSYEQYF	TGTGCCAGCCCTCCTGGGCCAGTCGATAGCTCCTACGAGCAGTACTTC
TRBV9	NA	14	NA	TRBJ1-2	CASSVFPTVYGYTF	TGTGCCAGCAGCGTCTTCCCGACAGTCTATGGCTACACCTTC
TRBV7-9	many	12	NA	TRBJ2-1	CASSLKGTEQFF	TGTGCCAGCAGCTTGAAGGGTACTGAGCAGTTCTTC
TRBV20-1	many	14	TRBD2	TRBJ2-2	CSAGPGRYTGELFF	TGCAGTGCCGGACCCGGGAGGTACACCGGGGAGCTGTTTTTT
TRBV6-1	many	14	NA	TRBJ2-7	CASSSDGHTYEQYF	TGTGCCAGCAGTTCCGACGGACACACTTACGAGCAGTACTTC
TRBV3-1	many	16	TRBD1	TRBJ1-2	CASSQDLQGARHGYTF	TGTGCCAGCAGCCAAGATTTGCAGGGGGCGCGTCATGGCTACACCTTC
TRBV20-1	many	16	TRBD2	TRBJ2-7	CSARKLAGGPGHEQYF	TGCAGTGCTAGGAAACTAGCGGGAGGCCCAGGCCACGAGCAGTACTTC
TRBV12-3/TRBV12-4	few	16	TRBD2	TRBJ2-2	CASSQGLAVNTGELFF	TGTGCCAGCAGCCAGGGACTAGCGGTGAACACCGGGGAGCTGTTTTTT
TRBV4-2	few	16	TRBD1	TRBJ1-5	CASSQDRDRSNQPQHF	TGTGCCAGCAGCCAAGATAGGGACAGGAGCAATCAGCCCCAGCATTTT
TRBV3-1	many	13	NA	TRBJ1-2	CASSQDRGYGYTF	TGTGCCAGCAGCCAAGATAGGGGGTATGGCTACACCTTC
TRBV24-1	NA	15	TRBD1	TRBJ2-7	CATSDAGTGNYEQYF	TGTGCCACCAGTGATGCCGGGACAGGGAACTACGAGCAGTACTTC
TRBV20-1	NA	22	TRBD2	TRBJ2-7	CSARLDSTGLAGGKSSYNEQYF	TGCAGTGCTAGGCTGGATTCCACCGGACTAGCGGGGGGGAAGAGCTCCTACAATGAGCAGTACTTC
TRBV19	NA	18	TRBD2	TRBJ2-3	CASSIGLAGVTSTDTQYF	TGTGCCAGTAGTATTGGGCTAGCGGGTGTTACTAGCACAGATACGCAGTATTTT
TRBV27	many	15	NA	TRBJ1-1	CASSFTGNMNTEAFF	TGTGCCAGCAGTTTCACAGGGAACATGAACACTGAAGCTTTCTTT
TRBV3-1	NA	17	NA	TRBJ2-7	CASSRTLLRDTKYEQYF	TGTGCCAGCAGCCGCACCTTGCTCCGGGACACAAAGTACGAGCAGTACTTC
TRBV6-2/TRBV6-3	many	12	NA	TRBJ2-7	CASSYIGREQYF	TGTGCCAGCAGTTATATCGGTCGCGAGCAGTACTTC
TRBV28	many	12	TRBD1	TRBJ2-1	CASSGDRGSHFF	TGTGCCAGCAGTGGGGACAGGGGCTCGCATTTCTTC
TRBV29-1	many	16	TRBD2	TRBJ2-5	CSVEDDSSGSVETQYF	TGCAGCGTTGAAGATGACTCTAGCGGGTCTGTTGAGACCCAGTACTTC
TRBV4-3	NA	15	NA	TRBJ2-1	CASSTWGGGYNEQFF	TGCGCCAGCAGCACCTGGGGAGGGGGTTACAATGAGCAGTTCTTC
TRBV20-1	NA	15	TRBD1	TRBJ1-5	CSARDRGLVYQPQHF	TGCAGTGCTAGAGACAGGGGGCTCGTCTATCAGCCCCAGCATTTT
TRBV11-3	many	15	NA	TRBJ2-2	CASSFRTVNTGELFF	TGTGCCAGCAGCTTTCGGACAGTGAACACCGGGGAGCTGTTTTTT
TRBV11-2	many	14	TRBD1	TRBJ1-1	CASSLALTGGEAFF	TGTGCCAGCAGCTTAGCCCTAACAGGGGGCGAAGCTTTCTTT
TRBV12-3/TRBV12-4	few	14	NA	TRBJ2-1	CASSLRDVYNEQFF	TGTGCCAGCAGTTTAAGGGATGTCTACAATGAGCAGTTCTTC
TRBV20-1	many	14	NA	TRBJ2-7	CSARSGAHGYEQYF	TGCAGTGCTAGATCAGGGGCCCATGGCTACGAGCAGTACTTC
TRBV13	many	16	TRBD2	TRBJ2-1	CASSLSRAGGYNEQFF	TGTGCCAGCAGCTTGAGTCGAGCGGGGGGGTACAATGAGCAGTTCTTC
TRBV4-1	few	16	TRBD2	TRBJ2-7	CASSQGTSGETYEQYF	TGCGCCAGCAGCCAAGGGACTAGCGGGGAAACCTACGAGCAGTACTTC
TRBV6-1	many	17	NA	TRBJ2-1	CASRRRGRDKAYNEQFF	TGTGCCAGCAGACGGAGGGGGAGGGACAAAGCCTACAATGAGCAGTTCTTC
TRBV20-1	few	15	NA	TRBJ2-1	CSARGGSSSYNEQFF	TGCAGTGCTAGAGGAGGGAGCAGCTCCTACAATGAGCAGTTCTTC
TRBV27	many	15	TRBD1	TRBJ2-3	CASSPGTGGRDTQYF	TGTGCCAGTTCCCCCGGGACAGGGGGCAGAGATACGCAGTATTTT
TRBV20-1	many	14	TRBD1	TRBJ2-7	CSARPGQGRDEQYF	TGCAGTGCACGACCGGGACAGGGGCGAGACGAGCAGTACTTC
TRBV7-9	many	14	NA	TRBJ1-1	CASSRTNRGQEAFF	TGTGCCAGCAGCCGAACAAATAGGGGACAAGAAGCTTTCTTT
TRBV5-1	many	16	TRBD1	TRBJ1-3	CASSDGTGVQGNTIYF	TGCGCCAGCAGCGATGGTACAGGGGTGCAAGGAAACACCATATATTTT
TRBV6-1	many	15	TRBD1	TRBJ2-7	CASTLTGTDSYEQYF	TGTGCCAGCACTCTAACCGGGACAGACTCCTACGAGCAGTACTTC
TRBV19	many	15	TRBD1	TRBJ2-1	CASSRDRGLWDEQFF	TGTGCCAGTAGTCGGGACAGGGGGCTTTGGGATGAGCAGTTCTTC
TRBV27	NA	15	NA	TRBJ1-5	CASSWVGTSNQPQHF	TGTGCCAGCAGTTGGGTCGGGACCTCCAATCAGCCCCAGCATTTT
TRBV18	many	13	TRBD1	TRBJ1-4	CASSQGALEKLFF	TGTGCCAGCTCACAGGGGGCACTTGAAAAACTGTTTTTT
TRBV12-3/TRBV12-4	many	12	NA	TRBJ1-5	CASSFRGQPQHF	TGTGCCAGCAGTTTCCGAGGCCAGCCCCAGCATTTT
TRBV4-1	NA	17	NA	TRBJ2-2	CASSQGPGKLGTGELFF	TGCGCCAGCAGCCAAGGACCCGGGAAGTTGGGTACCGGGGAGCTGTTTTTT